These 11 T cell receptor beta chains were sequenced from one sample in a study of response to subunit inactivated influenza vaccine. MiXCR was run by TCRdb on the RT-PCR reads, yielding one entry per CDR3 protein. The sample yields roughly 780,000 distinct CDR3 sequences, less than 20% seen once. Sequencing used PBMCs from blood, obtained approximately 5 days after vaccination. These TCRs come from a middle-aged man who received an inactivated influenza vaccine.

The J gene is TRBJ2-7, the V gene TRBV2; TRBD2 agrees at 8 bases. CDR3 size: 14 residues. CDR1 is SNHLY and CDR2 is FYNNEI in the germline V gene. The V segment lost 4 bases and the J segment 4 bases; nucleotides outside the gene matches: 6. The CDR3 spells CASSAQRELYEQYF. CDR3 sequence (DNA): TGTGCCAGCAGTGCCCAGCGGGAGTTGTACGAGCAGTACTTC.

This chain links TRBV29-1 with TRBJ2-3; unclear D gene. CDR1 SQVTM and CDR2 ANQGSEA come from the germline V gene. The CDR3 has 10 residues. Trimming cost V 2 bases and J 11 bases, with 8 bases left between them. The CDR3 spells CSVETGEQYF. CDR3 sequence (DNA): TGCAGCGTTGAAACCGGAGAGCAGTATTTT.

This clonotype was counted only a few times. J is TRBJ1-2 and V is TRBV4-3; D is possibly TRBD1 (5 bases). Trimming took 4 bases from V and 2 from J, leaving 14 bases between them. Germline V lookup: CDR1 LGHNA, CDR2 YSLEER. The CDR3 covers 15 residues. CDR3 in DNA: TGCGCCAGCAGCCTAGACGACAGCCCCAACTATGGCTACACCTTC. Encoded protein: CASSLDDSPNYGYTF.

The chain uses TRBV2 and TRBJ2-3; TRBD2 agrees at 11 bases. Germline V gene data show CDR1 as SNHLY and CDR2 as FYNNEI. CDR3 length equals 18 residues. The ends lost 5 bases at V and 5 bases at J; junction bases unmatched: 15. CDR3 region: CASSPIYLAGGLRDTQYF. The CDR3 DNA follows: TGTGCCAGCAGTCCTATTTACTTAGCGGGAGGGCTGAGAGATACGCAGTATTTT.

The chain uses TRBV6-5 and TRBJ1-2; 8 nucleotides align to TRBD1. The germline CDR1 and CDR2 sequences are MNHEY and SVGAGI. The CDR3 is made up of 14 amino acids. The trim removed 2 bases at V and 5 bases at J, leaving 4 bases unmatched. This CDR3 reads CASSYRDRSYGYTF. The CDR3 region has the DNA TGTGCCAGCAGTTACCGGGACAGGAGTTATGGCTACACCTTC.

Only a few counts were recorded for this clonotype. The chain has TRBV4-3 and TRBJ2-1; no clear D. V lost 0 bases, J lost 9 bases, and 12 bases lay in between. CDR3 length equals 14 residues. Germline CDR1 is LGHNA and CDR2 is YSLEER. The CDR3 DNA reads as TGCGCCAGCAGCCAAGATCTTAGCTTCGGTGAGCAGTTCTTC. It specifies CASSQDLSFGEQFF.

This chain links TRBV12-3 or TRBV12-4 with TRBJ1-2, with no clear D. The CDR3 sequence is 13 residues long. Trimming took 4 bases from V and 4 from J, leaving 10 bases between them. In nucleotides, the CDR3 is TGTGCCAGCAGTTCGTCACTAAGCTATGGCTACACCTTC. The encoded protein is CASSSSLSYGYTF.

The chain carries TRBV6-2 or TRBV6-3 and TRBJ2-2, with D perhaps assigned TRBD1 or TRBD2 (5 bases each). The germline V gene has CDR1 MNHEY and CDR2 SVGEGT. V gave up 6 bases and J gave up 4 bases, with 15 bases separating them. There are 15 residues in the CDR3. The CDR3 loop is CASRYRDGPTGELFF. In nucleotides, the CDR3 is TGTGCCAGCAGATACCGGGACGGACCCACCGGGGAGCTGTTTTTT.

The chain couples TRBV20-1 to TRBJ2-7; 7 bases map to TRBD2. In germline, CDR1 is DFQATT, CDR2 SNEGSKA (reference sequence). The junction had 1 base not matched to a gene; V was cut back by 5 bases and J by 0 bases. There are 12 residues in the CDR3. CDR3 sequence: CSARDYSYEQYF. The CDR3 DNA reads as TGCAGTGCTCGGGACTACTCCTACGAGCAGTACTTC.

This clonotype was observed a handful of times. V usage is TRBV12-3 or TRBV12-4 and J usage is TRBJ1-1; tentatively, D is TRBD1 (5 bases). The CDR3 contains 14 residues. Between the trimmed V and J ends, which lost 5 bases and 0 bases, there was a span of 10 bases. This chain's CDR3 is CASSHGHLNTEAFF. As DNA, the CDR3 is TGTGCCAGCAGTCACGGACACCTGAACACTGAAGCTTTCTTT.

This clonotype was detected many times. The chain couples TRBV7-2 to TRBJ2-5; no clear D. The V end was cut by 6 bases, the J end by 7 bases, with 12 bases between. CDR1 is SGHTA and CDR2 is FQGNSA in the germline V gene. This CDR3 is built from 12 residues. The CDR3 region has the DNA TGTGCCAGCAGTTTACTCGGCGGGACCCAGTACTTC. It encodes CASSLLGGTQYF.